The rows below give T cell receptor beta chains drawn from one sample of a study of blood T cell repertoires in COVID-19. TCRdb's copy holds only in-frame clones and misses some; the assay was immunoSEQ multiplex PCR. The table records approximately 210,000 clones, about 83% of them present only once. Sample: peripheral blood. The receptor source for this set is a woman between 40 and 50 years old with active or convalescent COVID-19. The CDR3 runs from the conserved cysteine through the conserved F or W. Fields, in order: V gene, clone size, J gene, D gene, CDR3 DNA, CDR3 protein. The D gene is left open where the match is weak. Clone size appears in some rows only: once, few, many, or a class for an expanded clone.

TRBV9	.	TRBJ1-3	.	TGTGCCAGCAGCGTAGCCAGAACAGGGTTCTCTGGAAACACCATATATTTT	CASSVARTGFSGNTIYF
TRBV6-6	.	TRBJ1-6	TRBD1	TGTGCCAGCGGGGACAGGTATAATTCACCCCTCCACTTT	CASGDRYNSPLHF
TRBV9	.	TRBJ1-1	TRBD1	TGTGCCAGCAGCGTAGAACCGGGACAGGGCGGGCTTGAAGCTTTCTTT	CASSVEPGQGGLEAFF
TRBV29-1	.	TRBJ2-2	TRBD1	TGCAGCGCCGGGACAGGGGCGGGCGGGGAGCTGTTTTTT	CSAGTGAGGELFF
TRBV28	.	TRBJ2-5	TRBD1	TGTGCCAGCAGCTACCCCCAGGGGGCAACTCAAGAGACCCAGTACTTC	CASSYPQGATQETQYF
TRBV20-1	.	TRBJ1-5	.	TGCAGTATGGGACACAATCAGCCCCAGCATTTT	CSMGHNQPQHF
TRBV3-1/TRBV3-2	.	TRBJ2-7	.	TGTGCCAGCAGCCAAGAGAGGACCTACGAGCAGTACTTC	CASSQERTYEQYF
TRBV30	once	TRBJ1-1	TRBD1	TGTGCCTGGAGGTCAGGGGGGAACACTGAAGCTTTCTTT	CAWRSGGNTEAFF
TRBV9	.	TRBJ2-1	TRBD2	TGTGCCAGCAGCGTAGCTAGCGGGCCTGTCAATGAGCAGTTCTTC	CASSVASGPVNEQFF
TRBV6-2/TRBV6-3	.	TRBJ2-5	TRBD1	TGTGCCAGCAGTTACCACCGGGACAGGAGGGGGGAGACCCAGTACTTC	CASSYHRDRRGETQYF
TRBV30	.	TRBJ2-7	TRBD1	TGTGCCTGGACCCGGGGACAGGGGCTCTACGAGCAGTACTTC	CAWTRGQGLYEQYF
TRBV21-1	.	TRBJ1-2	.	TGTGCCAGCAGCAACGGGACAGGCCCTCTAGGCTACACCTTC	CASSNGTGPLGYTF
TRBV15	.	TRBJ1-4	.	TGTGCCACAGCAGGAACCACTAATGAAAAACTGTTTTTT	CATAGTTNEKLFF